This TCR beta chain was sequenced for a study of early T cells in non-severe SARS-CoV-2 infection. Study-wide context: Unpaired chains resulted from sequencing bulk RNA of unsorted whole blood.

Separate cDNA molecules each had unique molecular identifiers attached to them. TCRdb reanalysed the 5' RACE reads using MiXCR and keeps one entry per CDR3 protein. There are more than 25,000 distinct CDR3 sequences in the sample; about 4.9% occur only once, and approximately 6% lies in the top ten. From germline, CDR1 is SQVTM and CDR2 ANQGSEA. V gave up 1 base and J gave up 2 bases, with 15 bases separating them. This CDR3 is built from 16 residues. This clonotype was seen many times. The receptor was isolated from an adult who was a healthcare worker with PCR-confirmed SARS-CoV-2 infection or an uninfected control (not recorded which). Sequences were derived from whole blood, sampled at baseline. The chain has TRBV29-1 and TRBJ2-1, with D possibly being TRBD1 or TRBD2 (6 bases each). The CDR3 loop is CSVEGPPGATYNEQFF. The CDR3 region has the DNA TGCAGCGTTGAAGGCCCCCCGGGGGCAACCTACAATGAGCAGTTCTTC.